These 8 T cell receptor beta chains came from one sample sequenced in a study of cytomegalovirus exposure and HLA in healthy donors. TCRdb's table, derived via immunoSEQ multiplex PCR, lists solely in-frame clones and lacks some. The sample contains some 130,000 clones, 88% of which appear only once. The source material was PBMCs. The receptors were sampled from a young woman in good health and CMV-seropositive.

This clone turned up a few times. The chain recombines TRBV27 with TRBJ2-7, with a possible D match to TRBD2 (6 bases). CDR3 size: 12 residues. Per the germline V gene, CDR1 is MNHEY and CDR2 is SMNVEV (reference sequence). Trimming cost V 2 bases and J 5 bases, with 7 bases left between them. The CDR3 DNA reads TGTGCCAGCAGTTTAGGGGGGAACGAGCAGTACTTC. It is translated as CASSLGGNEQYF.

This rearrangement joins TRBV9 to TRBJ2-3, with 8 bases lining up with TRBD2. CDR1 and CDR2 from the germline V gene are SGDLS and YYNGEE. This CDR3 spans 15 amino acids. V lost 3 bases and J lost 4; bases outside the gene matches: 7. The CDR3 DNA follows: TGTGCCAGCAGCGCTTCCGGGACTAGTGCAGATACGCAGTATTTT. It codes for CASSASGTSADTQYF.

V gene TRBV7-2 combines with J gene TRBJ2-1, with 11 bases fitting TRBD2. This CDR3 is built from 18 residues. Trimming at V came to 2 bases and at J to 9 bases, leaving 15 bases not matched to a gene. Germline V lookup: CDR1 SGHTA, CDR2 FQGNSA. DNA for the CDR3: TGTGCCAGCAGCTTATCCGGGACTAGCGGTCAGGGGAGCGGTGAGCAGTTCTTC. Translated: CASSLSGTSGQGSGEQFF.

V usage is TRBV28 and J usage is TRBJ2-7; TRBD1 aligns across 8 bases. V lost 5 bases, J lost 7 bases, and 13 bases stayed unmatched. The CDR3 length is 15 residues. The germline CDR1 and CDR2 sequences are MDHEN and SYDVKM. In DNA, the CDR3 is TGTGCCAGCAGTCTTCCCGGGACAGGAGGAGTGGAGCAGTACTTC. Protein: CASSLPGTGGVEQYF.

This clone has just a few counts. The chain is built from TRBV7-2 and TRBJ2-7; no firm D call. This CDR3 has 12 amino acids. The V end was cut by 6 bases, the J end by 1 base, with 7 bases between. Germline CDR1 reads SGHTA; CDR2 reads FQGNSA. In nucleotides, the CDR3 is TGTGCCAGCAGTTACACGTCCTACGAGCAGTACTTC. It yields the protein CASSYTSYEQYF.

The J gene is TRBJ2-7, the V gene TRBV27, with D maybe TRBD1 (5 bases). The V and J ends lost 5 bases and 4 bases respectively, with 18 bases between them. Germline CDR1 reads MNHEY; CDR2 reads SMNVEV (reference sequence). The CDR3 spans 15 residues. The CDR3 sequence: CASSPLPQGPYEQYF. CDR3 in DNA: TGTGCCAGCAGTCCCCTCCCCCAGGGTCCGTACGAGCAGTACTTC.

The rearrangement uses TRBV18 and TRBJ1-3; 10 nucleotides line up with TRBD1. Germline V gene lookup returns CDR1 KGHSH and CDR2 LQKENI. V gave up 3 bases and J gave up 0 bases; unmatched junction bases: 14. This CDR3 is built from 20 residues. The CDR3 bases are TGTGCCAGCTCACCTATGGACAGGGGGTCATTCCTGAGCTCTGGAAACACCATATATTTT. Protein: CASSPMDRGSFLSSGNTIYF.

The chain recombines TRBV7-2 with TRBJ1-1; D call uncertain. Germline V gene data show CDR1 as SGHTA and CDR2 as FQGNSA. The CDR3 is made up of 14 amino acids. The V end lost 1 base, the J end lost 4 bases, and 10 bases lay between the germline ends. This CDR3 reads CASSLVDRGTEAFF. The CDR3 nucleotides read TGTGCCAGCAGCTTAGTAGATCGGGGCACTGAAGCTTTCTTT.